This entry lists 28 T cell receptor beta chains sequenced from one sample in a study of T cells in Graves' hyperthyroidism and ophthalmopathy. TCR beta CDR3 sequences were amplified from RNA transcripts. Researchers ran a first-round RT-PCR on the TCR CDR3 using the HTBI primer set. TCRdb fed the multiplex PCR reads into MiXCR, producing one record per CDR3 protein. Altogether some 560,000 distinct CDR3 sequences are present, more than 15% being singletons, with the ten largest covering less than 9.5%. Sequencing was carried out using blood. The receptors were sampled from a woman in her thirties with Graves' hyperthyroidism.

V usage is TRBV12-3 or TRBV12-4 and J usage is TRBJ2-4; 11 bases agree with TRBD1. This CDR3 spans 17 amino acids. With V trimmed by 5 bases and J by 4 bases, 10 bases remained unmatched. CDR3 region: CASSNIAGTGGKNIQYF. CDR3 coding DNA: TGTGCCAGCAGTAATATCGCCGGGACAGGGGGTAAAAACATTCAGTACTTC.

The table lists this clonotype with many counts. V and J are TRBV18 and TRBJ1-1; D is unclear. The CDR3 has 14 residues. Trimming removed 1 base at V and 0 bases at J, with 6 bases between. The V gene's germline CDR1 is KGHSH and CDR2 LQKENI. CDR3 protein: CASSPRAVNTEAFF. DNA of the CDR3: TGTGCCAGCTCACCACGGGCCGTGAACACTGAAGCTTTCTTT. The full variable domain, its missing parts supplied by reference TRBV18 and TRBJ1-1, is NAGVMQNPRHLVRRRGQEARLRCSPMKGHSHVYWYRQLPEEGLKFMVYLQKENIIDESGMPKERFSAEFPKEGPSILRIQQVVRGDSAAYFCASSPRAVNTEAFFGQGTRLTVV.

This clonotype showed up just a few times. This chain joins TRBV28 and TRBJ2-7; unclear D gene. The germline V gene has CDR1 MDHEN and CDR2 SYDVKM. This CDR3 has 15 residues. Trimming stripped 6 bases from V and 1 base from J, with 16 bases between. The CDR3: CASSLSWTRSYEQYF. The CDR3 coding sequence is TGTGCCAGCAGCCTTTCCTGGACCCGATCCTACGAGCAGTACTTC.

At least ten counts were recorded for this clonotype. The gene calls are TRBV28 and TRBJ2-7, with 8 bases lining up with TRBD1. After removal of 5 bases from V and 6 bases from J, the junction contained 6 bases not matched to a gene. This CDR3 spans 13 amino acids. CDR1 MDHEN and CDR2 SYDVKM come from the germline V gene. The CDR3 region is CASSPRGPGEQYF. CDR3 bases: TGTGCCAGCAGTCCCAGGGGGCCGGGCGAGCAGTACTTC. Full variable domain (outside the CDR3, taken from reference TRBV28 and TRBJ2-7): DVKVTQSSRYLVKRTGEKVFLECVQDMDHENMFWYRQDPGLGLRLIYFSYDVKMKEKGDIPEGYSVSREKKERFSLILESASTNQTSMYLCASSPRGPGEQYFGPGTRLTVT.

This clonotype was seen ten or more times. The gene calls are TRBV27 and TRBJ2-3; TRBD2 might be the D (6 bases). This CDR3 is 15 amino acids long. Germline V gene data show CDR1 as MNHEY and CDR2 as SMNVEV (reference sequence). Trimming cost V 5 bases and J 0 bases, with 12 bases left between them. CDR3 DNA: TGTGCCAGCAGTCTAATAGCGGCTAGCACAGATACGCAGTATTTT. It codes for CASSLIAASTDTQYF.

This clonotype appeared many times. This chain links TRBV2 with TRBJ1-1, with TRBD1 as a possible D gene (6 bases). Between the trimmed V and J ends, which lost 5 bases and 8 bases, there was a span of 15 bases. The CDR3 contains 13 residues. Germline values: CDR1 SNHLY, CDR2 FYNNEI. The CDR3 sequence: CASSFARDREAFF. In nucleotides, the CDR3 is TGTGCCAGCAGTTTTGCCCGCGACAGGGAAGCTTTCTTT.

This chain links TRBV19 with TRBJ1-5, with a possible D match to TRBD1 (6 bases). This CDR3 has 16 amino acids. Trimming cost V 2 bases and J 7 bases, with 18 bases left between them. The germline CDR1 and CDR2 sequences are LNHDA and SQIVND (reference sequence). The CDR3 nucleotides read TGTGCCAGTAGTATAATAAGGGGGGCGCATAAGCAGCCCCAGCATTTT. Translated, it gives CASSIIRGAHKQPQHF. The full variable domain, its missing parts supplied by reference TRBV19 and TRBJ1-5, is DGGITQSPKYLFRKEGQNVTLSCEQNLNHDAMYWYRQDPGQGLRLIYYSQIVNDFQKGDIAEGYSVSREKKESFPLTVTSAQKNPTAFYLCASSIIRGAHKQPQHFGDGTRLSIL.

This clonotype turned up a few times. The chain has TRBV20-1 and TRBJ1-6, with 8 nucleotides matching TRBD1. V was clipped by 0 bases and J by 9 bases; unmatched bases: 10. The CDR3 extends over 16 amino acids. Germline V gives CDR1 DFQATT, CDR2 SNEGSKA (reference sequence). The CDR3 nucleotides read TGCAGTGCTAGAGACCTTAAACAGGGGGGTTTTTCACCCCTCCACTTT. It codes for CSARDLKQGGFSPLHF.

This clonotype showed up many times. The chain recombines TRBV5-1 with TRBJ2-2, with D hard to call. CDR1 SGHRS and CDR2 YFSETQ come from the germline V gene. The CDR3 is 15 amino acids. Trimming cost V 0 bases and J 2 bases, with 8 bases left between them. CDR3 residues: CASSLAPVNTGELFF. The DNA of the CDR3 is TGCGCCAGCAGCTTGGCCCCGGTCAACACCGGGGAGCTGTTTTTT.

The rearrangement uses TRBV29-1 and TRBJ2-1; D is perhaps TRBD1 (6 bases). V shed 6 bases and J shed 10 bases, with 22 bases lying between them. This CDR3 contains 14 residues. Germline CDR1 reads SQVTM; CDR2 reads ANQGSEA. In DNA form, the CDR3 reads TGCAGCGTCCTGGACAGAACGATTGCATTGGAGCAGTTCTTC. The encoded protein is CSVLDRTIALEQFF.

In this sample, this clonotype turned up many times. The rearrangement links TRBV18 to TRBJ1-1; weak D call: TRBD1 (5 bases). The CDR3 loop spans 15 amino acids. The ends were cut back, 2 bases at V and 1 base at J, with 11 bases in the middle. Germline CDR1 KGHSH, CDR2 LQKENI. CDR3 loop: CASSPGTASNTEAFF. CDR3 DNA sequence: TGTGCCAGCTCACCAGGGACGGCCTCGAACACTGAAGCTTTCTTT.

This clonotype was found a few times. The chain combines TRBV6-2 or TRBV6-3 with TRBJ2-7; TRBD1 or TRBD2 may be the D gene (5 bases each). CDR1 is MNHEY and CDR2 is SVGEGT in the germline V gene. The length of the CDR3 is 17 residues. Trimming left V 6 bases short and J 1 base short, with 22 bases between. CDR3 sequence reads: CASRFRDPARRSYEQYF. The CDR3 DNA follows: TGTGCCAGCAGGTTTAGGGACCCGGCTCGAAGATCCTACGAGCAGTACTTC.

Many counts were recorded for this clonotype. The chain is built from TRBV6-5 and TRBJ2-7, with 7 bases fitting TRBD2. The germline V gene encodes CDR1 MNHEY and CDR2 SVGAGI. Unmatched junction bases numbered 11, after V lost 2 bases and J lost 7 bases. The CDR3 is 15 amino acids. The DNA of the CDR3 is TGTGCCAGCAGTTACGAGACTAGCTTTGGTCTGGAGCAGTACTTC. Its translation: CASSYETSFGLEQYF.

This clonotype has only a few counts. The chain carries TRBV6-1 and TRBJ2-1; D possibly uses TRBD1 or TRBD2 (5 bases each). The germline V and J ends were trimmed by 6 bases and 5 bases, with 14 bases remaining between them. The CDR3 covers 14 residues. CDR1 and CDR2 from the germline V gene are MNHNS and SASEGT. The CDR3 loop is CASRRGAINNEQFF. CDR3 in DNA: TGTGCCAGCAGGCGAGGGGCCATTAACAATGAGCAGTTCTTC.

As for this clonotype: A much larger clone lies a single base off, so this may be a read error. This sequence joins TRBV27 and TRBJ2-7; D gene ambiguous. The CDR3 is 12 residues long. Between the trimmed V and J ends, which lost 7 bases and 1 base, there was a span of 8 bases. CDR1 MNHEY and CDR2 SMNVEV come from the germline V gene (reference sequence). The CDR3 DNA reads TGTGCCAGCACCTCAGTGTCCTACGAGCAGTACTTC. Its protein product is CASTSVSYEQYF.

Ten or more counts support this clonotype. J is TRBJ2-1 and V is TRBV12-3 or TRBV12-4; 10 bases align to TRBD2. This CDR3 is 14 amino acids long. The J segment lost 7 bases and the V segment lost 7 bases, leaving 7 bases of the junction unmatched. The CDR3 nucleotides are TGTGCCAGCATCCTGAGGGGACTAGCGAATGAGCAGTTCTTC. Protein: CASILRGLANEQFF.

A note on this clonotype: One base away lies a much larger clone, so this may be a sequencing read error. V is TRBV7-7 and J is TRBJ2-1; TRBD2 agrees at 14 bases. Gene TRBJ2-7 matches the end of the DNA better, so the J call may be wrong. Per germline, CDR1 SSHAT and CDR2 FNYEAQ (reference sequence). This CDR3 is built from 18 residues. The CDR3 reads CASSLGLAGAPLYNEQYF. The CDR3 region has the DNA TGTGCCAGCAGCCTGGGACTAGCGGGAGCTCCCCTCTACAATGAGCAGTACTTC.

Notes on this clonotype: A much larger clone differs by one base, so this may be a read error. This chain uses TRBV5-1 with TRBJ2-1; 11 bases map to TRBD2. This CDR3 is 19 amino acids long. The V gene's germline CDR1 is SGHRS and CDR2 YFSETQ. This chain's CDR3 is CASSRKTSGTLTGYDEQFF. In nucleotides, the CDR3 is TGCGCCAGCAGCCGGAAGACTAGCGGGACCCTAACGGGCTACGATGAGCAGTTCTTC.

This clonotype has a count of ten or more. The chain combines TRBV30 with TRBJ1-6; D gene unclear. The CDR3 totals 14 residues. CDR1 is GTSNPN and CDR2 is SVGIG in the germline V gene (reference sequence). Trimming pared 2 bases from V and 5 bases from J, leaving 10 bases between. CDR3 in amino acids: CAWSTGQDNSPLHF. CDR3 in DNA: TGTGCCTGGAGTACCGGTCAGGATAATTCACCCCTCCACTTT.

Ten or more counts support this clonotype. The V and J genes are TRBV20-1 and TRBJ2-5; D is ambiguous. The CDR3 covers 13 residues. Germline lookup yields CDR1 DFQATT and CDR2 SNEGSKA (reference sequence). The V end lost 3 bases, the J end lost 5 bases, and 13 bases lay between the germline ends. CDR3 region: CSASLGRWETQYF. The CDR3 region has the DNA TGCAGTGCTAGCCTCGGCCGATGGGAGACCCAGTACTTC.

As regards this clonotype: Possible read error: a much larger clone is one base away. This CDR3 is missing its conserved last phenylalanine or tryptophan, likely due to a read error. The chain joins TRBV7-9 to TRBJ2-2, with D unresolved. Trimming cost V 3 bases and J 1 base, with 12 bases left between them. This CDR3 has 16 residues. Germline V gene data show CDR1 as SEHNR and CDR2 as FQNEAQ (reference sequence). CDR3 sequence reads: CASSLGGPRNTGELFL. Written as DNA, the CDR3 is TGTGCCAGCAGCTTGGGCGGCCCGAGGAACACCGGGGAGCTGTTTCTT.

This clonotype came up many times. The chain carries TRBV11-2 and TRBJ1-6; a weak D match, TRBD1 (6 bases). The CDR3 extends over 15 amino acids. V lost 4 bases, J lost 7 bases, and 14 bases lay in between. Germline CDR1 reads SGHAT; CDR2 reads FQNNGV. CDR3 in DNA: TGTGCCAGCAGCTCAAGACAGGCGACGAATTCACCCCTCCACTTT. This codes for CASSSRQATNSPLHF. The full variable domain, rest sourced from reference TRBV11-2 and TRBJ1-6, is EAGVAQSPRYKIIEKRQSVAFWCNPISGHATLYWYQQILGQGPKLLIQFQNNGVVDDSQLPKDRFSAERLKGVDSTLKIQPAKLEDSAVYLCASSSRQATNSPLHFGNGTRLTVT.

The genes are TRBV19 and TRBJ1-5; 9 bases agree with TRBD1. With 10 bases clipped from V and 0 bases from J, the junction kept 4 bases outside the gene matches. CDR1 is LNHDA, CDR2 SQIVND, per germline (reference sequence). The CDR3 spans 14 residues. Here the CDR3 reads CATGTGLSNQPQHF. CDR3 DNA sequence: TGTGCCACTGGGACAGGGCTTAGCAATCAGCCCCAGCATTTT.

Only a few counts were recorded for this clonotype. The CDR3 carries no conserved terminal phenylalanine or tryptophan, so it likely arises from a read error. The chain carries TRBV20-1 and TRBJ1-6; D is perhaps TRBD1 (5 bases). The CDR3 is 16 residues long. CDR1 and CDR2 (germline): DFQATT, SNEGSKA (reference sequence). Trimming removed 6 bases from V and 3 bases from J, with 18 bases in between. Here the CDR3 DNA reads TGCAGTGCCCGCCTGGGCGGGGGGGACTATAATTCACCCCTCCACCTT. As protein: CSARLGGGDYNSPLHL.

J is TRBJ1-4 and V is TRBV7-9; D gene ambiguous. The ends were cut back, 1 base at V and 8 bases at J, with 14 bases in the middle. Germline V gene lookup returns CDR1 SEHNR and CDR2 FQNEAQ (reference sequence). The CDR3 contains 15 residues. The CDR3 here is CASSLGMASDEKLFF. The DNA of the CDR3 is TGTGCCAGCAGCTTAGGGATGGCCTCCGACGAAAAACTGTTTTTT.

The rearrangement joins TRBV7-9 to TRBJ2-1; D possibly matches TRBD1 or TRBD2 (5 bases each). The CDR3 extends over 12 amino acids. The germline V gene has CDR1 SEHNR and CDR2 FQNEAQ (reference sequence). Trimming removed 11 bases at V and 6 bases at J, with 14 bases between. The CDR3 DNA reads as TGTGCCGGCCCCGGGACCTTCAATGAGCAGTTCTTC. Protein product: CAGPGTFNEQFF. Together with reference TRBV7-9 and TRBJ2-1, the CDR3 gives the full variable domain: DTGVSQNPRHKITKRGQNVTFRCDPISEHNRLYWYRQTLGQGPEFLTYFQNEAQLEKSRLLSDRFSAERPKGSFSTLEIQRTEQGDSAMYLCAGPGTFNEQFFGPGTRLTVL.

The chain couples TRBV14 to TRBJ1-2; no firm D call. The CDR3 is 12 residues long. Trimming left V 4 bases short and J 4 bases short, with 7 bases between. Germline CDR1 SGHDN, CDR2 FVKESK. The CDR3 DNA reads as TGTGCCAGCAGCCGGTACAGCTATGGCTACACCTTC. Translation: CASSRYSYGYTF.

The genes are TRBV5-6 and TRBJ1-4; no clear D gene. The V end was cut by 4 bases, the J end by 10 bases, with 17 bases between. This CDR3 spans 14 amino acids. Looked up from germline, CDR1 is SGHDT and CDR2 is YYEEEE. CDR3 DNA: TGTGCCAGCAGCGAGGACGGCTTGGGTGGAAAACTGTTTTTT. It translates to CASSEDGLGGKLFF.